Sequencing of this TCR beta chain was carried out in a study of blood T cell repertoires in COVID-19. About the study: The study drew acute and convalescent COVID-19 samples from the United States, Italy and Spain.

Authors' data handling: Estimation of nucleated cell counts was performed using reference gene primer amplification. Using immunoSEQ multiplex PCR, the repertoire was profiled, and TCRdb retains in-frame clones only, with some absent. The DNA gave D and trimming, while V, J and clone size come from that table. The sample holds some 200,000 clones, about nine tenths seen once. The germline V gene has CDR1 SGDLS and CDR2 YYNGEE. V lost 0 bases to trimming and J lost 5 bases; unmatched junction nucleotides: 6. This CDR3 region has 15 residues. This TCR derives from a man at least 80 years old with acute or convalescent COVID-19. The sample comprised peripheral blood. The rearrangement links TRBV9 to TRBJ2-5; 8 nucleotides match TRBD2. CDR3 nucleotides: TGTGCCAGCAGCGTAGGTCCTAGCGGGTCTGAGACCCAGTACTTC. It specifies CASSVGPSGSETQYF.